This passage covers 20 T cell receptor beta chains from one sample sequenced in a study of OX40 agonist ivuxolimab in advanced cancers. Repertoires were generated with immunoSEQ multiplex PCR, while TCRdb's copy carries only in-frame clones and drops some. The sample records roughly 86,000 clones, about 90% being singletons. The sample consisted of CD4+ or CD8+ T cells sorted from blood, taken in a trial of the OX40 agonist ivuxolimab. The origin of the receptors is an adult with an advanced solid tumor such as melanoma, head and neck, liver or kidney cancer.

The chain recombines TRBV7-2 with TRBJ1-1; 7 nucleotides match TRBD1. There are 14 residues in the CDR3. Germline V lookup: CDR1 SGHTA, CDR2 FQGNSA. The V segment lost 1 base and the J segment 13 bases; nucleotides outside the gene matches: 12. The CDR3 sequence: CASSLGGSGTDHFF. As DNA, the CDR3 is TGTGCCAGCAGCTTAGGGGGATCCGGGACAGACCATTTCTTT.

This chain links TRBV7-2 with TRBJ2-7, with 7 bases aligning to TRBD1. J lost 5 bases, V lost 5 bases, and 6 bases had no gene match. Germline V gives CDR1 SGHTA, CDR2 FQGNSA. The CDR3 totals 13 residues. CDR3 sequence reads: CASSRTGVNEQYF. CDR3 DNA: TGTGCCAGCAGCCGCACAGGGGTGAACGAGCAGTACTTC.

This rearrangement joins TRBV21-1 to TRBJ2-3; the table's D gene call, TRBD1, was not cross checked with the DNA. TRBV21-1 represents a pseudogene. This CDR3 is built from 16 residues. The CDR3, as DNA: TGTGCCAGCAGCACAACAGAGGACAGCTACCTAGATACGCAGTATTTT. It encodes CASSTTEDSYLDTQYF.

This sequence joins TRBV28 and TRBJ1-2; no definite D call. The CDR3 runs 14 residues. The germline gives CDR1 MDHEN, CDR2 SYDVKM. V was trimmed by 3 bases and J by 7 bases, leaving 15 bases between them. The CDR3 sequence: CASSFSTSGSGYTF. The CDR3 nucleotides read TGTGCCAGCAGTTTTTCGACATCTGGGTCTGGCTACACCTTC.

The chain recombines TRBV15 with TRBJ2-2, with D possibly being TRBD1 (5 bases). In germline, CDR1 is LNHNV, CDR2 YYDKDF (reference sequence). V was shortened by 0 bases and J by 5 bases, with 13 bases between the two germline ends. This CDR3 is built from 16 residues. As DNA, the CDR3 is TGTGCCACCAGCAGAGAGCCCAGGGTGGGAACCGGGGAGCTGTTTTTT. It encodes CATSREPRVGTGELFF.

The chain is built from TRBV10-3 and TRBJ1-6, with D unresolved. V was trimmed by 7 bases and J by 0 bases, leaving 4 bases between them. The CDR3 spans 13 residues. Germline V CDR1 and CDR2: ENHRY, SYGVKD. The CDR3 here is CAIKGSYNSPLHF. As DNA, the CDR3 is TGTGCCATCAAGGGCTCCTATAATTCACCCCTCCACTTT.

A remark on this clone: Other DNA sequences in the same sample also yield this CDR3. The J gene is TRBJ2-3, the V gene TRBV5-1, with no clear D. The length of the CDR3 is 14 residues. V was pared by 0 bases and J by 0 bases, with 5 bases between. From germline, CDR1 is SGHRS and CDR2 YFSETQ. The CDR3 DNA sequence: TGCGCCAGCAGCTTGGCCAGCAGCACAGATACGCAGTATTTT. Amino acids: CASSLASSTDTQYF.

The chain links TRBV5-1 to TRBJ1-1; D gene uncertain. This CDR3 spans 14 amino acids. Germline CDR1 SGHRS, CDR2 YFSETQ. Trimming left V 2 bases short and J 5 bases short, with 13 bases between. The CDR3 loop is CASSFGPLGTEAFF. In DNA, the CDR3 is TGCGCCAGCAGCTTTGGTCCCCTAGGTACTGAAGCTTTCTTT.

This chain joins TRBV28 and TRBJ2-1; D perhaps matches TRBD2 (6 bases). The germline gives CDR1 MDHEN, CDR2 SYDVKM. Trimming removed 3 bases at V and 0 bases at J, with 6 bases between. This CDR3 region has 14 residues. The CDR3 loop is CASSLGGSYNEQFF. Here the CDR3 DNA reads TGTGCCAGCAGTTTGGGGGGCTCCTACAATGAGCAGTTCTTC.

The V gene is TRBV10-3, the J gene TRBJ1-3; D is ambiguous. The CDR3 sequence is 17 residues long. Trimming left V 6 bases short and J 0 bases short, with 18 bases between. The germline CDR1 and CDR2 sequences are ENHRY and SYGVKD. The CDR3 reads CAIRAGRNSHSGNTIYF. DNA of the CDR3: TGTGCCATCAGGGCTGGACGAAACAGCCACTCTGGAAACACCATATATTTT.

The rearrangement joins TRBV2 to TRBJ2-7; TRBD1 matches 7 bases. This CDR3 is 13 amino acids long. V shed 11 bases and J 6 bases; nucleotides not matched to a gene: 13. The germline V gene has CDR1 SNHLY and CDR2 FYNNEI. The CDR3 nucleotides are TGTGCCTGTACCCGACAGGGTGGGGGCGAGCAGTACTTC. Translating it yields CACTRQGGGEQYF.

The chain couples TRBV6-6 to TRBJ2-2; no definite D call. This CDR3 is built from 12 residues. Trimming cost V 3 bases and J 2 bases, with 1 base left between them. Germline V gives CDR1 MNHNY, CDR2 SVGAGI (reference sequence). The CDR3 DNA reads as TGTGCCAGCAGTTATAACACCGGGGAGCTGTTTTTT. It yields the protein CASSYNTGELFF.

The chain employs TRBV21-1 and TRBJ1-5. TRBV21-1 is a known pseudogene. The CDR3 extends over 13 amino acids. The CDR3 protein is CASSKVGEQPQHF. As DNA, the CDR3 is TGTGCCAGCAGCAAAGTTGGGGAACAGCCCCAGCATTTT.

Here the CDR3 reads CASSLGSGLYYEQYF. For the CDR3, the DNA is TGTGCCAGCAGCTTAGGATCAGGACTTTACTACGAGCAGTACTTC. V usage is TRBV7-2 and J usage is TRBJ2-7; D is possibly TRBD2 (5 bases). The CDR3 runs 15 residues. V lost 1 base, J lost 3 bases, and 13 bases lay in between. Germline assignment: CDR1 SGHTA and CDR2 FQGNSA.

CDR3 loop: CASSQVSGELFF. The CDR3 coding sequence is TGTGCCAGCAGCCAAGTATCCGGGGAGCTGTTTTTT. The chain combines TRBV4-2 with TRBJ2-2, with D unclear. The CDR3 contains 12 residues. CDR1 and CDR2 from the germline V gene are LGHNA and YNFKEQ. Trimming removed 1 base at V and 6 bases at J, with 3 bases between.

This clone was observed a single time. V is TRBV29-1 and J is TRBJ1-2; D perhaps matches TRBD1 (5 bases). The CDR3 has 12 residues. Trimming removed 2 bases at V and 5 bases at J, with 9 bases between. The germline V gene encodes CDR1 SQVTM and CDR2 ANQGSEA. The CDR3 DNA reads TGCAGCGTTGAACCTGGGGGATATGGCTACACCTTC. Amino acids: CSVEPGGYGYTF.

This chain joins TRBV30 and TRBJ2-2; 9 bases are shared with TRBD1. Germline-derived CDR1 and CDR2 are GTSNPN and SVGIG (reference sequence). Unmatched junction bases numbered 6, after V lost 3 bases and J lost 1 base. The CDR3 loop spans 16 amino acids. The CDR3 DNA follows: TGTGCCTGGAGGCCGAAGGACAGGGGGAACACCGGGGAGCTGTTTTTT. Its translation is CAWRPKDRGNTGELFF.

CDR3 bases: TGTGCCAACGCCGGGACGGACTCTGGAAACACCATATATTTT. Its protein product is CANAGTDSGNTIYF. J is TRBJ1-3 and V is TRBV10-3, with D possibly TRBD1 on 5 matching bases. Germline CDR1 reads ENHRY; CDR2 reads SYGVKD. The CDR3 length is 14 residues. V shed 10 bases and J shed 0 bases, with 13 bases lying between them.

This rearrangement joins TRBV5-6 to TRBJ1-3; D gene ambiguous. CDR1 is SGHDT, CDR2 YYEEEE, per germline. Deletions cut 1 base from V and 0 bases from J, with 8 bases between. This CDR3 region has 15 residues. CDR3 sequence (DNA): TGTGCCAGCAGCTTGCTGGGCCTCTCTGGAAACACCATATATTTT. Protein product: CASSLLGLSGNTIYF. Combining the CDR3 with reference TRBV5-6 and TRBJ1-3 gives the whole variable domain DAGVTQSPTHLIKTRGQQVTLRCSPKSGHDTVSWYQQALGQGPQFIFQYYEEEERQRGNFPDRFSGHQFPNYSSELNVNALLLGDSALYLCASSLLGLSGNTIYFGEGSWLTVV.

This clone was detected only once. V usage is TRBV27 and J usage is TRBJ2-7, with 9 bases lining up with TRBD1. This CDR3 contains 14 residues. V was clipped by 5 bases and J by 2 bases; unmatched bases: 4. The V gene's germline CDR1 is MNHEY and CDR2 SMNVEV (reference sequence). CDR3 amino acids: CASSPWDRAYEQYF. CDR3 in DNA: TGTGCCAGCAGTCCGTGGGACAGGGCCTACGAGCAGTACTTC.